This TCR beta chain was identified during a study of cytomegalovirus exposure and HLA in healthy donors. Amplification used 60 Vbeta primers and 13 Jbeta primers. The assay was immunoSEQ multiplex PCR, and TCRdb's table has in-frame clones only and misses some. The sample shows under 95,000 clones, over 75% of them seen only once. The V segment lost 3 bases and the J segment 6 bases; nucleotides outside the gene matches: 12. The CDR3 consists of 16 residues. The germline gives CDR1 ENHRY, CDR2 SYGVKD. The clonotype originates from a man aged 30 to 45 in good health and CMV-seropositive. The chain employs TRBV10-3 and TRBJ2-5; 8 bases map to TRBD1. Sequenced sample: PBMCs. CDR3 loop: CAISDQPGGGGQTQYF. CDR3 in DNA: TGTGCCATCAGTGACCAACCAGGGGGCGGAGGACAGACCCAGTACTTC.